The 10 T cell receptor beta chains reported below all come from one sample, sequenced in a study of blood T cell repertoires in COVID-19. Only in-frame clones appear in the TCRdb table, and some are missing; sequencing was by immunoSEQ multiplex PCR. The sample comprises fewer than 250,000 clones, over 80% of which are singletons, and 5.5% to 7.5% rests with the top ten. The sequencing sample was made of PBMCs or T cells enriched from blood (not recorded which). These receptors were obtained from a woman aged 40 to 49 who had recovered from COVID-19.

V gene TRBV5-1 combines with J gene TRBJ2-7; 7 bases agree with TRBD1. Germline CDR1 reads SGHRS; CDR2 reads YFSETQ. This CDR3 is built from 13 residues. The V segment lost 5 bases and the J segment 2 bases; nucleotides outside the gene matches: 4. In DNA form, the CDR3 reads TGCGCCAGCAGTACAGGGGTACCCTACGAGCAGTACTTC. Residues: CASSTGVPYEQYF.

This clone appeared once. The V call is TRBV28, the J call TRBJ1-1, with 9 bases that match TRBD1. CDR3 length equals 14 residues. Germline assignment: CDR1 MDHEN and CDR2 SYDVKM. V lost 6 bases to trimming and J lost 4 bases; unmatched junction nucleotides: 6. In DNA, the CDR3 is TGTGCCAGCAGCTCCCGGGACAGGGCCACTGAAGCTTTCTTT. It encodes CASSSRDRATEAFF. Filled out from reference TRBV28 and TRBJ1-1, the complete variable domain reads DVKVTQSSRYLVKRTGEKVFLECVQDMDHENMFWYRQDPGLGLRLIYFSYDVKMKEKGDIPEGYSVSREKKERFSLILESASTNQTSMYLCASSSRDRATEAFFGQGTRLTVV.

The rearrangement links TRBV2 to TRBJ1-2, with TRBD1 matching over 9 bases. CDR3 size: 15 residues. The V segment lost 9 bases and the J segment 0 bases; nucleotides outside the gene matches: 8. Per the germline V gene, CDR1 is SNHLY and CDR2 is FYNNEI. The CDR3 protein is CASGATGGANYGYTF. In nucleotides, the CDR3 is TGTGCCAGTGGAGCGACAGGGGGGGCTAACTATGGCTACACCTTC.

This clone has a handful of counts. The V call is TRBV3-1 (or the pseudogene TRBV3-2), the J call TRBJ1-2; 12 nucleotides line up with TRBD1. Trimming cost V 3 bases and J 4 bases; bases outside gene matches: 3. Germline loops: CDR1 LGHDT, CDR2 YNNKEL (reference sequence). CDR3 length equals 15 residues. In DNA, the CDR3 is TGTGCCAGCAGCCATGGGACAGGGGGCGTCTATGGCTACACCTTC. This sequence encodes CASSHGTGGVYGYTF.

The chain recombines TRBV20-1 with TRBJ2-1, with 14 bases lining up with TRBD2. Germline lookup yields CDR1 DFQATT and CDR2 SNEGSKA (reference sequence). The CDR3 length is 14 residues. V shed 3 bases, J shed 8 bases, and the junction held 3 bases outside the gene matches. The CDR3 here is CSASRTSGRHEQFF. Here the CDR3 DNA reads TGCAGTGCTAGTCGGACTAGCGGGAGGCATGAGCAGTTCTTC.

The chain joins TRBV27 to TRBJ2-7; 11 bases are shared with TRBD1. The CDR3 has 15 amino acids. Losses at the gene ends were 4 bases for V and 3 bases for J; bases not matched to a gene: 5. From germline, CDR1 is MNHEY and CDR2 SMNVEV (reference sequence). The CDR3 region is CASSSPGTGGYEQYF. CDR3 in DNA: TGTGCCAGCAGTTCCCCCGGGACAGGGGGCTACGAGCAGTACTTC.

The rearrangement joins TRBV4-2 to TRBJ1-2; 9 bases agree with TRBD1. CDR1 is LGHNA and CDR2 is YNFKEQ in the germline V gene. The CDR3 runs 15 residues. The V and J ends lost 0 bases and 7 bases, in that order; junction bases with no gene match: 6. This chain's CDR3 is CASSQEGTGSTGYTF. DNA of the CDR3: TGTGCCAGCAGCCAAGAGGGGACAGGGAGTACTGGCTACACCTTC.

V is TRBV10-3 and J is TRBJ2-3; 9 bases line up with TRBD2. V shed 10 bases and J 3 bases; nucleotides not matched to a gene: 11. Germline V gene data show CDR1 as ENHRY and CDR2 as SYGVKD. The CDR3 totals 15 residues. CDR3 sequence (DNA): TGTGCCACCACATACGGGGCGGGAGGGACAGATACGCAGTATTTT. Protein sequence: CATTYGAGGTDTQYF.

The chain links TRBV29-1 to TRBJ2-2; TRBD2 matches 7 bases. Trimming at V came to 4 bases and at J to 4 bases, leaving 0 bases not matched to a gene. This CDR3 has 12 residues. Germline-derived CDR1 and CDR2 are SQVTM and ANQGSEA. DNA for the CDR3: TGCAGCGTTGTAGCGGGCACCGGGGAGCTGTTTTTT. It codes for CSVVAGTGELFF.

This clone was observed once. V usage is TRBV30 and J usage is TRBJ1-1; no firm D call. This CDR3 has 14 residues. Trimming stripped 2 bases from V and 2 bases from J, with 12 bases between. The germline V gene has CDR1 GTSNPN and CDR2 SVGIG (reference sequence). The CDR3 sequence: CAWSPRRRNTEAFF. The CDR3 nucleotides are TGTGCCTGGAGTCCTAGACGTCGTAACACTGAAGCTTTCTTT.